These T cell receptor beta chains were read from a single sample in a study of control samples from healthy donors and cancer patients. Some clones are missing from TCRdb's copy, which holds only in-frame ones; the method was immunoSEQ multiplex PCR. The sample records about 120,000 clones, 85% to 90% being singletons. The sequenced sample consisted of PBMCs. These receptors originate from a woman aged 50 to 60 with colorectal cancer. The CDR3 runs from the conserved cysteine through the conserved F or W. A D gene is named only where the DNA matches it firmly. Only some rows state a clone size, as once, few, many or a class for expanded clones.

>.|TRBV25-1|14|.|TRBJ1-2
TGTGCCAGCAGTGGTGGGTTCTCAGGGTCCGGCTACACCTTC
CASSGGFSGSGYTF
>TRBD2|TRBV4-1|19|.|TRBJ2-1
TGCGCCAGCAGCCAAGTAACTGGACTAGCGGCCAGATCCTACAATGAGCAGTTCTTC
CASSQVTGLAARSYNEQFF
>TRBD1|TRBV5-4|14|once|TRBJ1-4
TGTGCCAGCAGCCGGGACAGTAAAGGTGAAAAACTGTTTTTT
CASSRDSKGEKLFF
>.|TRBV7-9|18|.|TRBJ1-6
TGTGCCAGCAGCTTCGTCGTCGGGGCTGGTTCCTATAATTCACCCCTCCACTTT
CASSFVVGAGSYNSPLHF
>TRBD2|TRBV29-1|16|.|TRBJ2-1
TGCAGCGTTGCCGGGACTACCCTGAGGTCCTACAATGAGCAGTTCTTC
CSVAGTTLRSYNEQFF
>TRBD1|TRBV19|15|.|TRBJ2-7
TGTGCCAGTAGTATCGGGACAGGGGATCACTACGAGCAGTACTTC
CASSIGTGDHYEQYF
>.|TRBV18|16|.|TRBJ1-2
TGTGCCAGCTCACCTTCGGCTGGGAGTCAGGACTATGGCTACACCTTC
CASSPSAGSQDYGYTF
>.|TRBV28|11|.|TRBJ1-4
TGTGCAGCGCAAAGTAATGAAAAACTGTTTTTT
CAAQSNEKLFF
>.|TRBV6-1|14|once|TRBJ2-7
TGTGCCAGCAGTGAAGGGCAGGACCGCTACGAGCAGTACTTC
CASSEGQDRYEQYF
>.|TRBV20-1|16|.|TRBJ2-2
TGCAGTGCTAGTTCGGCGGCAGAGGGATACACCGGGGAGCTGTTTTTT
CSASSAAEGYTGELFF
>.|TRBV7-3|15|.|TRBJ2-3
TGTGCCAGCAGCTTACGGGGGACTCCGACAGATACGCAGTATTTT
CASSLRGTPTDTQYF
>TRBD1|TRBV3-1/TRBV3-2|14|.|TRBJ2-7
TGTGCCAGCAGCCCTCGGGACAGGACTGACGAGCAGTACTTC
CASSPRDRTDEQYF
>TRBD1|TRBV2|15|.|TRBJ2-7
TGTGCCAGCAGTGAAGCCGGGACAGCAGCTCACGAGCAGTACTTC
CASSEAGTAAHEQYF
>.|TRBV19|16|few|TRBJ2-3
TGTGCCAGTAGTGGGCCAGAATCTTTCTATGCAGATACGCAGTATTTT
CASSGPESFYADTQYF
>.|TRBV5-1|16|.|TRBJ1-1
TGCGCCAGCAGCTTTACAGCGGGACTCGGGAACACTGAAGCTTTCTTT
CASSFTAGLGNTEAFF
>.|TRBV15|15|.|TRBJ1-1
TGTGCCACCAGCAGAGAAGGGGCAGGGTACACTGAAGCTTTCTTT
CATSREGAGYTEAFF
>TRBD2|TRBV10-3|15|once|TRBJ2-7
TGTGCCATCAGAGGGACTAGCGGGGGGACCTACGAGCAGTACTTC
CAIRGTSGGTYEQYF
>TRBD1|TRBV7-9|13|.|TRBJ2-7
TGTGCCAGCAGCTTAGACAGGGGCTACGAGCAGTACTTC
CASSLDRGYEQYF
>TRBD2|TRBV4-2|15|.|TRBJ2-7
TGTGCCAGCAGTTCGACTAGCGGGGTCTCCTACGAGCAGTACTTC
CASSSTSGVSYEQYF
>.|TRBV4-2|13|.|TRBJ1-4
TGTGCCAGCAGCTTCACAGGGACCGAAAAACTGTTTTTT
CASSFTGTEKLFF
>.|TRBV5-5|14|.|TRBJ2-7
TGTGCCAGCAGCCGAGGGTCTAGCTCCTACGAGCAGTACTTC
CASSRGSSSYEQYF
>.|TRBV2|12|.|TRBJ2-7
TGTGCCAGCAGTGATGGGCGACGCGGGCAGTACTTC
CASSDGRRGQYF
>.|TRBV2|11|.|TRBJ2-5
TGTGCCAGCAGTGTGGTAAAGACCCAGTACTTC
CASSVVKTQYF
>.|TRBV19|15|.|TRBJ1-4
TGTGCCAGTAGTAGCTATGAGGGGGCTAATGAAAAACTGTTTTTT
CASSSYEGANEKLFF
>.|TRBV18|15|.|TRBJ1-5
TGTGCCAGCTCACCATTTCCGGGGACCGATCAGCCCCAGCATTTT
CASSPFPGTDQPQHF
>.|TRBV27|16|.|TRBJ1-6
TGTGCCAGCACCCTCCAGTCTGGCTTCTTTAATTCACCCCTCCACTTT
CASTLQSGFFNSPLHF
>TRBD1|TRBV28|13|.|TRBJ1-2
TGTGCCAGCAGGGGACAGGGGAACTATGGCTACACCTTC
CASRGQGNYGYTF
>TRBD1|TRBV7-3|14|.|TRBJ2-7
TGTGCCAGCAGCCCTGGGACAGCCCCCTACGAGCAGTACTTC
CASSPGTAPYEQYF
>.|TRBV18|15|once|TRBJ2-5
TGTGCCAGCTCACCACCTGCGGGACGGCAAGAGACCCAGTACTTC
CASSPPAGRQETQYF
>TRBD2|TRBV29-1|14|.|TRBJ2-5
TGCAGCGTTGAAGGAACTAGCGATAGGGAGACCCAGTACTTC
CSVEGTSDRETQYF
>.|TRBV5-5|11|.|TRBJ1-1
TGTGCCAGCAGCTTGGATGTTGAAGCTTTCTTT
CASSLDVEAFF
>.|TRBV3-1/TRBV3-2|16|.|TRBJ1-1
TGTGCCAGCAGCCCCTGGGGCGGGGGACGGAACACTGAAGCTTTCTTT
CASSPWGGGRNTEAFF
>TRBD1|TRBV5-4|15|.|TRBJ2-2
TGTGCCAGCAGCTCGGACAGGGGGAGAACCGGGGAGCTGTTTTTT
CASSSDRGRTGELFF
>.|TRBV9|18|few|TRBJ2-1
TGTGCCAGCAGCGTAGACCTATTGGCTCTACCCCCCGAGCAGGAGCAGTTCTTC
CASSVDLLALPPEQEQFF
>.|TRBV5-1|15|.|TRBJ1-1
TGCGCCAGCGCTCCAATTTTGTGGGGGCTCGCTGAAGCTTTCTTT
CASAPILWGLAEAFF
>.|TRBV7-3|15|.|TRBJ2-3
TGTGCCAGCAGCCCGCTGGGGGGAAGCACAGATACGCAGTATTTT
CASSPLGGSTDTQYF
>.|TRBV19|14|.|TRBJ1-1
TGTGCCAGTAGTCCGTGGGGAAGGGACACTGAAGCTTTCTTT
CASSPWGRDTEAFF
>.|TRBV27|14|once|TRBJ2-7
TGTGCCAGCAGTTTATGGGCCGACCTTAGCGAGCAGTACTTC
CASSLWADLSEQYF
>.|TRBV10-3|12|.|TRBJ1-3
TGTGCCGTAGGGGGATCTGGAAACACCATATATTTT
CAVGGSGNTIYF